The table lists the clone carrying this T cell receptor beta chain with a count of one. The sample is drawn from a study of blood T cell repertoires in COVID-19. Study context: The origin of the acute and convalescent COVID-19 samples was the United States, Italy and Spain. PBMCs, B-cell-depleted T cells, or T cells provided the cDNA or gDNA that made up the material.

From germline, CDR1 is LNHDA and CDR2 SQIVND (reference sequence). The CDR3 totals 14 residues. The junction had 3 bases not matched to a gene; V was cut back by 2 bases and J by 4 bases. The protocol was immunoSEQ multiplex PCR, while the TCRdb copy is restricted to in-frame clones and leaves out a portion. The sample holds about 160,000 clones; roughly 90% are singletons and the top ten take about 0.54%. The genes are TRBV19 and TRBJ2-5, with 8 bases fitting TRBD1. This clonotype was obtained from a man aged 45-65 years with acute or convalescent COVID-19. The sequencing input was peripheral blood. CDR3 DNA: TGTGCCAGTAGTATACAAGACAGGGGAGAGACCCAGTACTTC. It is translated as CASSIQDRGETQYF.